This T cell receptor (beta chain) stems from a study of blood T cell repertoires in COVID-19. Study background: Some COVID-19 samples were acute and others convalescent; all came from the United States, Italy and Spain. T cells, B-cell-depleted T cells, or PBMCs provided the cDNA or gDNA that served as material.

The authors' processing: Counts of nucleated cells, estimated from reference gene primer amplification, were obtained. TCRdb keeps only in-frame clones here, not all; method: immunoSEQ multiplex PCR. V, J and clone size reflect that table, while D and trimming were determined from the DNA. This table has 250,000 or so clones, about 80% appearing once. This CDR3 spans 13 amino acids. V dropped 8 bases and J dropped 1 base, with 8 bases sitting between them. This clone has only a few counts. J is TRBJ2-2 and V is TRBV12-3 or TRBV12-4; no definite D call. This receptor was obtained from a man at least 80 years old with acute or convalescent COVID-19. The sample taken for sequencing was peripheral blood. CDR3 region: CASLRQNTGELFF. The CDR3 DNA is TGTGCCAGCCTGAGACAGAACACCGGGGAGCTGTTTTTT.